The 5 T cell receptor beta chains reported below all come from one sample, sequenced in a study of T-cell reconstitution after alpha-beta-depleted transplantation in children. Construction of the TCRbeta library involved unique molecular identifiers. One entry per CDR3 protein, called by TCRdb with MiXCR from the PCR reads. Altogether approximately 100,000 distinct CDR3 sequences are present, approximately 12% being singletons, with the ten largest covering approximately 13%. The sample here was PBMCs from the stem cell graft donor, taken from the stem cell graft. Every receptor here comes from a human donor who donated a stem cell graft to a child with inherited bone marrow failure.

This clonotype was detected many times. The chain couples TRBV20-1 to TRBJ1-1; D possibly corresponds to TRBD1 (5 bases). The germline V gene has CDR1 DFQATT and CDR2 SNEGSKA (reference sequence). The CDR3 is made up of 15 amino acids. V lost 0 bases to trimming and J lost 11 bases, with 22 bases between them. The CDR3 coding sequence is TGCAGTGCTAGAGATTCCAGGGTATTACTCGGTTTGGCTTTCTTT. Translated, it gives CSARDSRVLLGLAFF.

The chain carries TRBV29-1 and TRBJ2-4; no clear D. V was pared by 0 bases and J by 6 bases, with 0 bases between. Germline V gives CDR1 SQVTM, CDR2 ANQGSEA. This CDR3 spans 10 amino acids. This CDR3 reads CSVEENIQYF. CDR3 coding DNA: TGCAGCGTTGAAGAAAACATTCAGTACTTC. Together with reference TRBV29-1 and TRBJ2-4, the CDR3 gives the full variable domain: SAVISQKPSRDICQRGTSLTIQCQVDSQVTMMFWYRQQPGQSLTLIATANQGSEATYESGFVIDKFPISRPNLTFSTLTVSNMSPEDSSIYLCSVEENIQYFGAGTRLSVL.

V gene TRBV7-9 combines with J gene TRBJ2-1; 8 nucleotides align to TRBD2. This CDR3 has 17 amino acids. Germline V lookup: CDR1 SEHNR, CDR2 FQNEAQ (reference sequence). The junction had 6 bases not matched to a gene; V was cut back by 2 bases and J by 0 bases. The CDR3, as DNA: TGTGCCAGCAGCTTACGCAGCGGGGGACACTCCTACAATGAGCAGTTCTTC. Translated, it gives CASSLRSGGHSYNEQFF. Drawing the rest from reference TRBV7-9 and TRBJ2-1, the complete variable domain is DTGVSQNPRHKITKRGQNVTFRCDPISEHNRLYWYRQTLGQGPEFLTYFQNEAQLEKSRLLSDRFSAERPKGSFSTLEIQRTEQGDSAMYLCASSLRSGGHSYNEQFFGPGTRLTVL.

The gene calls are TRBV6-2 or TRBV6-3 and TRBJ1-3, with 7 positions matching TRBD1. Germline V gene sequence: CDR1 MNHEY, CDR2 SVGEGT. CDR3 length: 17 residues. V gave up 4 bases and J gave up 0 bases; unmatched junction bases: 9. The CDR3 loop is CASSSTRDRVSGNTIYF. CDR3 in DNA: TGTGCCAGCAGTTCAACCCGGGACAGAGTCTCTGGAAACACCATATATTTT.

This clonotype was recorded at least ten times. The CDR3 loop reads CASSLGGYEQFF. CDR3 bases: TGTGCCAGCAGCTTAGGTGGTTATGAGCAGTTCTTC. V is TRBV7-9 and J is TRBJ2-1; D call uncertain. Trimming took 1 base from V and 8 from J, leaving 6 bases between them. CDR1 SEHNR and CDR2 FQNEAQ come from the germline V gene (reference sequence). This CDR3 spans 12 amino acids.